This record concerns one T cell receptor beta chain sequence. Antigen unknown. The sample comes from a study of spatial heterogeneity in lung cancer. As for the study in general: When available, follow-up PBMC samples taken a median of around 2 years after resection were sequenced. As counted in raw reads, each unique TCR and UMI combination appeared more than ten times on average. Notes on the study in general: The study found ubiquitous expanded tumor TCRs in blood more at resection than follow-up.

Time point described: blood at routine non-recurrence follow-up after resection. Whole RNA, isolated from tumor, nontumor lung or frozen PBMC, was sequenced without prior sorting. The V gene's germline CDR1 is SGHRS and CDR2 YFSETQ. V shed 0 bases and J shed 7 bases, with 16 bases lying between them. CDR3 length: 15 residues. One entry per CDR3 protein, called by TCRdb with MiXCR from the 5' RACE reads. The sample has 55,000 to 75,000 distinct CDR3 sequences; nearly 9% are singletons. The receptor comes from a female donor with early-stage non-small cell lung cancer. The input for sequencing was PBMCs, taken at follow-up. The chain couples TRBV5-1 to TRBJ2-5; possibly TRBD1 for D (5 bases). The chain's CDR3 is CASSLGQGIGWTQYF. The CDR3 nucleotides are TGCGCCAGCAGCTTGGGGCAGGGCATAGGATGGACCCAGTACTTC.